This is a list of T cell receptor beta chains from one sample in a study of HIV-infected children after antiretroviral therapy interruption. MiXCR, applied by TCRdb to the 3' RACE reads, yields one record per CDR3 protein. The sample has around 41,000 distinct CDR3 sequences, 5% to 8% seen once; the top ten hold roughly 1%. The source material was CD45RA+ CD4+ T cells from PBMCs, pooled from several time points, sampled from a donor given antiretroviral therapy, either interrupted or continuous. These receptors were taken from a pool of human donors with HIV. Both conserved end residues are part of each CDR3. A D gene is named only where the DNA matches it firmly. Some rows mark clone size as missing; the rest say once, few, many or name a class of expanded clone.

clone_size j_call v_call d_call cdr3_nt cdr3_aa
many TRBJ2-3 TRBV10-3 NA TGTGCCAGCAGTGATGCACTGGGGGGGCTTGCAGAAACGCTGTATTTT CASSDALGGLAETLYF
NA TRBJ1-4 TRBV24-1 NA TGTGCCACCAGTAACGGTATCGGGGAAAAACTGTTTTTT CATSNGIGEKLFF
NA TRBJ1-5 TRBV7-2 TRBD1 TGTGCCAGCAGCTTGCGACAGGGAGACCATCAGCCCCAGCATTTT CASSLRQGDHQPQHF
medium-sized TRBJ2-7 TRBV13 TRBD1 TGTGCCAGCTCTCTATCCGGGACAGGCTCCTATGAACAGTACTTC CASSLSGTGSYEQYF
many TRBJ1-1 TRBV2 NA TGTGCCCTCAGTGCCAGGGGCACTGAAGCTTTCTTT CALSARGTEAFF
many TRBJ2-3 TRBV4-2 NA TGTGCCAGCAGCCAAGATAGAGCAGACCGCACAGATACGCAGTATTTT CASSQDRADRTDTQYF
many TRBJ2-1 TRBV6-6 NA TGTGCCAGCGGTGAGACTGGGGGGGCGCATTATGCTGAGCAGTTCTTC CASGETGGAHYAEQFF
many TRBJ2-5 TRBV3-1 TRBD1 TGTGCCAGCAGCCAAACCGGGACAGGAATCCAAGAGACCCAGTACTTC CASSQTGTGIQETQYF
NA TRBJ2-1 TRBV6-2/TRBV6-3 NA TGTGCCAGCACCAAACGGCAAAATGAGCAGTTCTTC CASTKRQNEQFF
many TRBJ2-1 TRBV2 TRBD2 TGTGCCAGCAGTAACCGACCGGGACTAGCGATAGCCTACAATGAGCAGTTCTTC CASSNRPGLAIAYNEQFF
NA TRBJ2-7 TRBV5-1 TRBD1 TGCGCCAGCAGCCGGGACAGTGGAAGCTCCTACGAGCAGTACTTC CASSRDSGSSYEQYF
few TRBJ2-7 TRBV29-1 NA TGCAGCGTTGAGTTTATGGGGACCGGGCGCTACGAGCAGTACTTC CSVEFMGTGRYEQYF
few TRBJ2-7 TRBV28 NA TGTGCCAGCAAGCGGGACAGCTCCTACGAGCAGTACTTC CASKRDSSYEQYF
many TRBJ1-3 TRBV28 NA TGTGCCAGCACCCCGGGCCCGTCGGGAAAAACTGGAAACACCATATATTTT CASTPGPSGKTGNTIYF
many TRBJ2-3 TRBV24-1 NA TGTGCCACCAGTGACTACATGGAGCAGTATTTT CATSDYMEQYF
NA TRBJ2-2 TRBV24-1 NA TGTGCCACCAGTGATTTGCTTGCGGACCTTAACACCGGGGAGCTGTTTTTT CATSDLLADLNTGELFF
many TRBJ2-1 TRBV7-8 TRBD1 TGTGCCAGCAGCGCCGACAGGGGGCGGTCTATGAATGAGCAGTTCTTC CASSADRGRSMNEQFF
few TRBJ2-7 TRBV28 NA TGTGCCAGCAGTTACCTGGGTGTGGGCGAGCAGTACTTC CASSYLGVGEQYF
many TRBJ2-1 TRBV6-6 NA TGTGCCAGCAGTGGCGCCTCCTATGCTGAGCAGTTCTTC CASSGASYAEQFF
many TRBJ2-5 TRBV15 NA TGTGCTAGCAGTAGAGATAAGAGACAACAAGACACCCAGTACTTT CASSRDKRQQDTQYF
many TRBJ1-2 TRBV6-1 NA TGTGCCAGCAGTGAGAGTAACTATGGCTACACCTTC CASSESNYGYTF
NA TRBJ2-7 TRBV6-1 NA TGTGCCAGCAGACGACTCAACCGAGGCTACGAGCAGTACTTC CASRRLNRGYEQYF
many TRBJ2-6 TRBV9 NA TGTGCCAGCAGCGTAGTTTCAGGGCTCGGGGCCAACGTCCTGACTTTC CASSVVSGLGANVLTF
many TRBJ2-1 TRBV6-5 TRBD1 TGTGCCAGCAGTGATGGACAGGGTGCTGAGCAGTTCTTC CASSDGQGAEQFF
many TRBJ2-2 TRBV7-7 TRBD2 TGTGCTAGCAGCTCCGGACTAGCAGCCACCGGGGAGCCGTTTTTT CASSSGLAATGEPFF
many TRBJ2-1 TRBV12-3/TRBV12-4 NA TGTGCCAGCATCCCGCCCGGTTACAATGAGCAGTTCTTC CASIPPGYNEQFF